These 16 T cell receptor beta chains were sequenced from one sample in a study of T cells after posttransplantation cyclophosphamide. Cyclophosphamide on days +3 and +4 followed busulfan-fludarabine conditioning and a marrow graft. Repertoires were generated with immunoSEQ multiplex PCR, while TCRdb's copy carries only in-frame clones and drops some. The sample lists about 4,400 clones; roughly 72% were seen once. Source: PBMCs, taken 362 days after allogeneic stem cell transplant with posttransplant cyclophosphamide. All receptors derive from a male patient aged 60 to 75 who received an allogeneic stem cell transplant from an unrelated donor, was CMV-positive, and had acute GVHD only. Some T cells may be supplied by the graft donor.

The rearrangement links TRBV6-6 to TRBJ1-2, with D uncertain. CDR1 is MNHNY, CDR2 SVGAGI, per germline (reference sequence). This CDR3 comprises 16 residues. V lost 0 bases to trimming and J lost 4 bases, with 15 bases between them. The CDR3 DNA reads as TGTGCCAGCAGTTACTCGAGGCAGCCACCCATCTATGGCTACACCTTC. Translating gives CASSYSRQPPIYGYTF.

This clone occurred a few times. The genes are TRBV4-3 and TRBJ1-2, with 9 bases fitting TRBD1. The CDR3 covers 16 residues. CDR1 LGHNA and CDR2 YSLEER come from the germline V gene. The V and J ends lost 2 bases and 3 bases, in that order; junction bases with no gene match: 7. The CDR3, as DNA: TGCGCCAGCAGCCAACTCCTCAGGACAGGGGACTATGGCTACACCTTC. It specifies CASSQLLRTGDYGYTF.

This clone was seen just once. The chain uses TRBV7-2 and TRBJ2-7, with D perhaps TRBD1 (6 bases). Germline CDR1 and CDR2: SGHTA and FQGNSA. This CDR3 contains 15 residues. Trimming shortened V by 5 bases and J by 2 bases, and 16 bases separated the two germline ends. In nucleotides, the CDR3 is TGTGCCAGCAGCCCATCCGGGACAACAACCTACGAGCAGTACTTC. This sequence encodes CASSPSGTTTYEQYF.

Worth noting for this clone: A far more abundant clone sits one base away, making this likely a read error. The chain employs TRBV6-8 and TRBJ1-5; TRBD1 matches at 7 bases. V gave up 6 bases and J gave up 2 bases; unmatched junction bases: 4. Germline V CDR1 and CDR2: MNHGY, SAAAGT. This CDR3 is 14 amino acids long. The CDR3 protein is CASSATGGNQPQHF. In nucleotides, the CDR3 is TGTGCCAGCAGCGCAACAGGGGGCAATCAGCCCCAGCATTTT.

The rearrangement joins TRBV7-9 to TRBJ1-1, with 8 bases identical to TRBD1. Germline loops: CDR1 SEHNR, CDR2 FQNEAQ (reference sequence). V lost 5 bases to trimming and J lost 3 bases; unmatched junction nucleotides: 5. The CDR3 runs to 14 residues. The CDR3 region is CASSRQGKDTEAFF. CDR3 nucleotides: TGTGCCAGCAGCCGACAGGGGAAGGACACTGAAGCTTTCTTT.

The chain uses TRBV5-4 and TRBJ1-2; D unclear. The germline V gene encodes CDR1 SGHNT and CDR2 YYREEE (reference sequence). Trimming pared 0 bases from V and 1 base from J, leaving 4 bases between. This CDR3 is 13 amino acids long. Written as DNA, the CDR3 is TGTGCCAGCAGCTTGGATAGTAACTATGGCTACACCTTC. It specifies CASSLDSNYGYTF.

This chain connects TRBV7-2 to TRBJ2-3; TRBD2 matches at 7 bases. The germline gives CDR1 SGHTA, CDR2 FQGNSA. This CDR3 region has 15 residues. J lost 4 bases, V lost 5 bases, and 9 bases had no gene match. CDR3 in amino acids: CASSLFAGAPDTQYF. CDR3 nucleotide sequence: TGTGCCAGCAGCCTCTTCGCGGGAGCCCCAGATACGCAGTATTTT.

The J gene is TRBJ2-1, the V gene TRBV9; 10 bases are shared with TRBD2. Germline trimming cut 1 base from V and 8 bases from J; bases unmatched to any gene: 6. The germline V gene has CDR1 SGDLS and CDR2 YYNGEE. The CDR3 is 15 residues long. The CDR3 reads CASSVQSGRGDEQFF. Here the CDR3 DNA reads TGTGCCAGCAGCGTACAGAGCGGGAGGGGGGATGAGCAGTTCTTC.

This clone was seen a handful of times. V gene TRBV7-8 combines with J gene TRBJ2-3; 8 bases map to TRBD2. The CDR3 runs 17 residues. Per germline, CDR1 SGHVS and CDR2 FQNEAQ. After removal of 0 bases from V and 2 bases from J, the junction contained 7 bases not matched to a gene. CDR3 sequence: CASSLAGIGGATDTQYF. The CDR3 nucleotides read TGTGCCAGCAGCTTAGCCGGGATCGGGGGGGCCACAGATACGCAGTATTTT.

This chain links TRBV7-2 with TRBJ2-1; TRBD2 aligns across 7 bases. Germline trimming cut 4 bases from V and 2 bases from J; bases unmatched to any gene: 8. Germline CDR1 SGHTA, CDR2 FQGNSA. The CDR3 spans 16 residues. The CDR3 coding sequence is TGTGCCAGCAGCTCCCGGGCGGGAGACCCCTACAATGAGCAGTTCTTC. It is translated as CASSSRAGDPYNEQFF.

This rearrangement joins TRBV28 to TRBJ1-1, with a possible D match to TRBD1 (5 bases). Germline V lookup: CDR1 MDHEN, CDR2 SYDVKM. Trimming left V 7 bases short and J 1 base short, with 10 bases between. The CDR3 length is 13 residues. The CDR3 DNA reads TGTGCCAGCACAGACAGATCGAACACTGAAGCTTTCTTT. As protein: CASTDRSNTEAFF. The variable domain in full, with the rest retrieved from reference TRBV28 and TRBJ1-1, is DVKVTQSSRYLVKRTGEKVFLECVQDMDHENMFWYRQDPGLGLRLIYFSYDVKMKEKGDIPEGYSVSREKKERFSLILESASTNQTSMYLCASTDRSNTEAFFGQGTRLTVV.

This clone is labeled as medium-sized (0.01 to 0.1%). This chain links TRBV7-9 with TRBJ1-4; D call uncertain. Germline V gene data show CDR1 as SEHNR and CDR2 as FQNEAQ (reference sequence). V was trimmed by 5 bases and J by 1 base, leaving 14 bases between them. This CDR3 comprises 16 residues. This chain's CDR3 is CASSHPRVGTNEKLFF. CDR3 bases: TGTGCCAGCAGCCACCCCCGGGTGGGAACTAATGAAAAACTGTTTTTT.

CDR3 protein: CASSLQGWETEAFF. The DNA of the CDR3 is TGCGCCAGCAGCCTACAGGGGTGGGAAACTGAAGCTTTCTTT. The chain has TRBV5-1 and TRBJ1-1; 7 bases fit TRBD1. After removal of 4 bases from V and 5 bases from J, the junction contained 8 bases not matched to a gene. CDR1 and CDR2 from the germline V gene are SGHRS and YFSETQ. The length of the CDR3 is 14 residues.

The CDR3 is CASSLQDRVTDTQYF. In nucleotides, the CDR3 is TGCGCCAGCAGCTTACAGGACAGGGTAACAGATACGCAGTATTTT. The genes are TRBV5-1 and TRBJ2-3; 8 bases agree with TRBD1. The CDR3 is 15 residues long. Germline CDR1 is SGHRS and CDR2 is YFSETQ. J was trimmed by 3 bases and V by 2 bases; bases with no gene match: 5.

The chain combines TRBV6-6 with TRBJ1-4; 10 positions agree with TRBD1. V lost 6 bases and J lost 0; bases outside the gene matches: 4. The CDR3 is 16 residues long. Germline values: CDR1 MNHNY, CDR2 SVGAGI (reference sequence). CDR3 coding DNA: TGTGCCAGCAGGGACAGGGGGGCCCCAACTAATGAAAAACTGTTTTTT. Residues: CASRDRGAPTNEKLFF.

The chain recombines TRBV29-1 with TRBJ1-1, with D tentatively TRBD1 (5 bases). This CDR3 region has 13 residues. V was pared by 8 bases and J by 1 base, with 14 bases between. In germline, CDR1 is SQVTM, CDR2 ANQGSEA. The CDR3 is CSSTVQGNTEAFF. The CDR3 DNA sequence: TGCAGCTCCACAGTCCAGGGGAACACTGAAGCTTTCTTT.